What follows describes a single T cell receptor (beta chain). This record belongs to a study of blood T cell repertoires in COVID-19. The wider study: COVID-19 samples, acute and convalescent, were from the United States, Italy and Spain. PBMCs, B-cell-depleted T cells, or T cells provided the cDNA or gDNA that made up the material.

V lost 1 base and J 6 bases, leaving 10 bases between the germline ends. The CDR3 consists of 13 residues. Germline-derived CDR1 and CDR2 are LNHDA and SQIVND (reference sequence). In the study's own analysis: How many nucleated cells were present was estimated from reference gene primer amplification. This table comes from immunoSEQ multiplex PCR, and its TCRdb copy is limited to in-frame clones, with some not included. Clonal size and the V and J genes are those of that table, whereas D and trimming came from the DNA. The data show about 160,000 clones, with approximately 80% seen just once and 20% to 25% held by the top ten.

V and J are TRBV19 and TRBJ2-7; D gene uncertain. The TCR originated in a woman at least 80 years old with acute or convalescent COVID-19. The sample was peripheral blood. CDR3 sequence: CASSIGRMSEQYF. The CDR3 bases are TGTGCCAGTAGTATAGGCAGGATGAGCGAGCAGTACTTC.